The clone carrying this TCR beta chain has a handful of counts. What it recognizes is unknown. Lysates of CMV-infected fibroblasts at 10 ug/mL stimulated these cells. Memory cells lacking CD40L and CD69 with high CD45RO were sorted. The immunoSEQ assay was version 4, run in survey mode. TCRdb's table, derived via immunoSEQ multiplex PCR, lists solely in-frame clones and lacks some. In the table there are about 48,000 clones, about 80% of which are singletons. This sample was included in a study of persistence of HIV-infected CD4 T cells. Study-wide results and limits: Antigen-responding cells were enriched for degenerate expanded CDR3beta sequences.

The germline V gene encodes CDR1 MGHRA and CDR2 YSYEKL. This CDR3 contains 14 residues. Trimming at V came to 3 bases and at J to 9 bases, leaving 5 bases not matched to a gene. This sample comprised CD4+ T cells sorted from PBMCs after approximately 20-hour stimulation, obtained from a patient who received antiretroviral therapy. This receptor was taken from an adult man with HIV who was CMV-seropositive. The chain couples TRBV4-1 to TRBJ2-4; the match to TRBD2 covers 10 bases. CDR3 sequence: CASSQDRTSGIQYF. The CDR3 DNA reads as TGCGCCAGCAGCCAGGACAGGACTAGCGGCATTCAGTACTTC.